The TCR beta chain under discussion was sequenced for a study of cytomegalovirus exposure and HLA in healthy donors. This clone appeared a few times. Trimming removed 4 bases from V and 2 bases from J, with 11 bases in between. Germline V CDR1 and CDR2: MNHNS, SASEGT. The CDR3 contains 15 residues. Both 60 Vbeta primers and 13 Jbeta primers went into the PCR. The protocol was immunoSEQ multiplex PCR, while the TCRdb copy is restricted to in-frame clones and leaves out a portion. The data hold roughly 38,000 clones, with 76% observed a single time. This receptor was obtained from a woman aged 25 to 45 in good health and CMV-seropositive. The sequenced sample consisted of PBMCs. This chain connects TRBV6-1 to TRBJ1-4; D might be TRBD1 (6 bases). The CDR3 sequence: CASSARGATNEKLFF. The CDR3 bases are TGTGCCAGCAGTGCCAGGGGTGCGACTAATGAAAAACTGTTTTTT.